The clone carrying this T cell receptor (beta chain) was detected a few times. Its target is unknown. Every single donor gave one heparinised blood draw, and these averaged about 120 mL. Central memory, naive, regulatory and stem cell-like memory CD4+ cells were sorted by CD45RO/CCR7/CD25/CD127/CD95/CD27. This sample is part of a study of beta chain features in type 1 diabetes. The study's findings and limits: The study found that naive, central memory and Treg TCRB repertoires appeared more similar in patients than in healthy donors. Any role of HLA type in TCRB rearrangement remained unresolved here. The study found moderately but significantly shorter TCRB CDR3s in all four CD4+ subsets of Type 1 diabetes patients.

This CDR3 contains 15 residues. The V gene end was trimmed by 5 bases and the J gene end by 0 bases; junction bases not matched to a gene: 5. Germline V gives CDR1 SEHNR, CDR2 FQNEAQ (reference sequence). Sequenced material consisted of expressed TCRB transcripts (all of the isolated RNA was reverse transcribed). Using immunoSEQ multiplex PCR, the repertoire was profiled, and TCRdb retains in-frame clones only, with some absent. The data hold 310,000 or so clones, with over 7% observed a single time. Sequencing was carried out using central memory CD4+ T cells from blood. The chain has TRBV7-9 and TRBJ2-7, with 9 bases identical to TRBD1. This TCR was sampled from a man younger than 40 with type 1 diabetes. The CDR3 coding sequence is TGTGCCAGCAGCGACACAGGGGGCGTCTCCTACGAGCAGTACTTC. Translated, it gives CASSDTGGVSYEQYF.